One and the same sample provided the 20 T cell receptor beta chains below, sequenced in a study of blood T cell repertoires in COVID-19. Assay used: immunoSEQ multiplex PCR; TCRdb lists only in-frame clones, some missing. The sample has 310,000 or so clones; about 87% are singletons. Source material: PBMCs or T cells enriched from blood (not recorded which). The receptor set was obtained from a woman between 18 and 29 years old who had recovered from COVID-19.

V is TRBV7-9 and J is TRBJ2-5; weak D call: TRBD2 (6 bases). Germline CDR1 SEHNR, CDR2 FQNEAQ (reference sequence). V was cut by 5 bases and J by 5 bases, with 9 bases left in between. The CDR3 runs to 12 residues. The CDR3 DNA reads TGTGCCAGCAGCCCCGCGGGGGAGACCCAGTACTTC. Amino acids: CASSPAGETQYF. Complete variable domain (other parts from reference TRBV7-9 and TRBJ2-5): DTGVSQNPRHKITKRGQNVTFRCDPISEHNRLYWYRQTLGQGPEFLTYFQNEAQLEKSRLLSDRFSAERPKGSFSTLEIQRTEQGDSAMYLCASSPAGETQYFGPGTRLLVL.

The chain has TRBV9 and TRBJ2-7, with TRBD1 identical over 10 bases. The CDR3 has 15 residues. With V trimmed by 3 bases and J by 3 bases, 6 bases remained unmatched. Germline assignment: CDR1 SGDLS and CDR2 YYNGEE. The CDR3 bases are TGTGCCAGCAGCGCAGGGACAGGGGAATTCTACGAGCAGTACTTC. As protein: CASSAGTGEFYEQYF.

The chain is built from TRBV5-5 and TRBJ2-7; D is unresolved. This CDR3 contains 15 residues. V lost 1 base and J 4 bases, leaving 15 bases between the germline ends. Germline CDR1 is SGHKS and CDR2 is YYEKEE (reference sequence). In nucleotides, the CDR3 is TGTGCCAGCAGCTTGTCTCCCGTCGAGACATACGAGCAGTACTTC. This encodes CASSLSPVETYEQYF.

This sequence joins TRBV11-2 and TRBJ2-5; the match to TRBD2 covers 10 bases. From germline, CDR1 is SGHAT and CDR2 FQNNGV. Trimming cost V 0 bases and J 6 bases; bases outside gene matches: 4. The CDR3 consists of 15 residues. The CDR3 region is CASSLDASGRKTQYF. For the CDR3, the DNA is TGTGCCAGCAGCTTAGATGCTAGCGGGAGAAAGACCCAGTACTTC. Using reference TRBV11-2 and TRBJ2-5 for the parts outside the CDR3, the full variable domain is EAGVAQSPRYKIIEKRQSVAFWCNPISGHATLYWYQQILGQGPKLLIQFQNNGVVDDSQLPKDRFSAERLKGVDSTLKIQPAKLEDSAVYLCASSLDASGRKTQYFGPGTRLLVL.

This clone was seen once. The V call is TRBV28, the J call TRBJ2-7, with unresolved D. The V and J ends lost 3 bases and 6 bases respectively, with 9 bases between them. CDR3 length: 12 amino acids. Germline V CDR1 and CDR2: MDHEN, SYDVKM. The DNA for the CDR3 is TGTGCCAGCAGTTTTTCCGGTGGCGAGCAGTACTTC. Its translation is CASSFSGGEQYF.

The genes are TRBV7-2 and TRBJ2-1; 8 bases are a match to TRBD2. V trimming: 5 bases; J trimming: 12 bases; junction bases outside the gene matches: 21. This CDR3 spans 17 amino acids. Germline V gene lookup returns CDR1 SGHTA and CDR2 FQGNSA. CDR3 residues: CASSPLTGGGPSLGQFF. The DNA of the CDR3 is TGTGCCAGCAGCCCTCTGACGGGGGGGGGCCCTTCCCTAGGGCAGTTCTTC.

The J gene is TRBJ1-4, the V gene TRBV14; D call uncertain. The V gene lost 4 bases and the J gene lost 7 bases, with 16 bases spanning the gap. This CDR3 has 15 amino acids. Germline V gene lookup returns CDR1 SGHDN and CDR2 FVKESK. This CDR3 reads CASSLAGIRAEKLFF. CDR3 coding DNA: TGTGCCAGCAGCCTTGCCGGGATCCGGGCTGAAAAACTGTTTTTT.

This clone was observed a few times. The chain employs TRBV3-1 (or the pseudogene TRBV3-2) and TRBJ1-3, with unresolved D. Germline values: CDR1 LGHDT, CDR2 YNNKEL (reference sequence). This CDR3 has 12 amino acids. With 5 bases removed from V and 4 bases from J, the gap between germline ends came to 6 bases. The CDR3 nucleotides are TGTGCCAGCAGCGACGGGGGAAACACCATATATTTT. The encoded protein is CASSDGGNTIYF.

This clone showed up just a few times. The chain employs TRBV18 and TRBJ2-5, with 7 positions matching TRBD2. The germline gives CDR1 KGHSH, CDR2 LQKENI. Trimming removed 2 bases from V and 5 bases from J; junction bases left unmatched: 11. The CDR3 is made up of 16 amino acids. In nucleotides, the CDR3 is TGTGCCAGCTCACCATGGGCGGGGGAACTCCAGGAGACCCAGTACTTC. Its protein product is CASSPWAGELQETQYF.

J is TRBJ2-5 and V is TRBV12-3 or TRBV12-4; D possibly corresponds to TRBD2 (7 bases). The CDR3 is 13 residues long. Deletions cut 9 bases from V and 5 bases from J, with 16 bases between. As DNA, the CDR3 is TGTGCCAGTGGGGGGGCTCTGGGGGAGACCCAGTACTTC. Its protein product is CASGGALGETQYF.

The chain uses TRBV14 and TRBJ2-3; 7 positions agree with TRBD1. CDR3 size: 15 residues. Looked up from germline, CDR1 is SGHDN and CDR2 is FVKESK. The V and J ends lost 5 bases and 0 bases, in that order; junction bases with no gene match: 5. The CDR3 region is CASSLKGASTDTQYF. As DNA, the CDR3 is TGTGCCAGCAGCTTGAAGGGGGCTAGCACAGATACGCAGTATTTT.

This clone was detected once. The chain employs TRBV5-8 and TRBJ2-7; 7 nucleotides align to TRBD2. V trimming: 4 bases; J trimming: 7 bases; junction bases outside the gene matches: 14. CDR1 is SGHTS and CDR2 is YDEGEE in the germline V gene. The CDR3 is 15 residues long. The DNA for the CDR3 is TGTGCCAGCAGCCTAACGGGCGGGAGATCGGAAGAGCAGTACTTC. It encodes CASSLTGGRSEEQYF.

This chain connects TRBV28 to TRBJ1-1, with D perhaps matching TRBD1 (5 bases). This CDR3 is 14 amino acids long. Germline assignment: CDR1 MDHEN and CDR2 SYDVKM. V lost 5 bases to trimming and J lost 3 bases, with 13 bases between them. CDR3 DNA: TGTGCCAGCAGTCGGATTGGGGCGTACACTGAAGCTTTCTTT. Encoded protein: CASSRIGAYTEAFF.

This rearrangement joins TRBV28 to TRBJ2-7; 9 positions match TRBD1. V shed 8 bases and J 4 bases; nucleotides not matched to a gene: 15. Germline assignment: CDR1 MDHEN and CDR2 SYDVKM. The CDR3 length is 16 residues. The CDR3 DNA follows: TGTGCCAGCTTACCCCCGGCCGGGACAGGGTGGTACGAGCAGTACTTC. This codes for CASLPPAGTGWYEQYF.

The J gene is TRBJ2-5, the V gene TRBV28; D unresolved. The CDR3 has 13 residues. Between the trimmed V and J ends, which lost 5 bases and 5 bases, there was a span of 12 bases. Germline CDR1 reads MDHEN; CDR2 reads SYDVKM. The CDR3 region is CASSPLLRETQYF. For the CDR3, the DNA is TGTGCCAGCAGTCCGTTGCTCCGGGAGACCCAGTACTTC.

This clone appeared a single time. The CDR3 DNA reads as TGTGCCAGCAGCCCGCGGCCATTTATTGCAACTAATGAAAAACTGTTTTTT. It codes for CASSPRPFIATNEKLFF. The chain links TRBV5-4 to TRBJ1-4; D is uncertain. This CDR3 contains 17 residues. The germline V gene encodes CDR1 SGHNT and CDR2 YYREEE (reference sequence). V lost 4 bases, J lost 0 bases, and 16 bases lay in between.

The rearrangement links TRBV6-5 to TRBJ2-1, with D possibly matching TRBD2 (7 bases). Per germline, CDR1 MNHEY and CDR2 SVGAGI. V lost 0 bases and J lost 9, with 15 bases in between. This CDR3 spans 15 amino acids. CDR3 nucleotides: TGTGCCAGCAGTTACTCCTGGGGGGGCCGAGGTGAGCAGTTCTTC. This gives the protein CASSYSWGGRGEQFF.

This chain links TRBV7-2 with TRBJ2-2; 9 positions match TRBD1. Trimming cost V 5 bases and J 4 bases; bases outside gene matches: 5. From germline, CDR1 is SGHTA and CDR2 FQGNSA. This CDR3 region has 15 residues. CDR3 nucleotides: TGTGCCAGCAGCCCGGGACAGGGAGGCACCGGGGAGCTGTTTTTT. This sequence encodes CASSPGQGGTGELFF.

This sequence joins TRBV27 and TRBJ2-7, with a possible D match to TRBD2 (6 bases). The V end lost 2 bases, the J end lost 3 bases, and 14 bases lay between the germline ends. Germline V gives CDR1 MNHEY, CDR2 SMNVEV (reference sequence). This CDR3 contains 15 residues. CDR3 DNA sequence: TGTGCCAGCAGTTTAATGTCGGGGGTGAACTACGAGCAGTACTTC. It yields the protein CASSLMSGVNYEQYF.

The genes are TRBV3-1 (or the pseudogene TRBV3-2) and TRBJ2-7, with TRBD2 matching over 9 bases. Germline CDR1 and CDR2: LGHDT and YNNKEL (reference sequence). The CDR3 length is 15 residues. V shed 4 bases and J 12 bases; nucleotides not matched to a gene: 16. The CDR3 spells CASSPRTSAGEEGYF. The CDR3 coding sequence is TGTGCCAGCAGCCCCCGGACTAGCGCGGGAGAGGAGGGGTACTTC.